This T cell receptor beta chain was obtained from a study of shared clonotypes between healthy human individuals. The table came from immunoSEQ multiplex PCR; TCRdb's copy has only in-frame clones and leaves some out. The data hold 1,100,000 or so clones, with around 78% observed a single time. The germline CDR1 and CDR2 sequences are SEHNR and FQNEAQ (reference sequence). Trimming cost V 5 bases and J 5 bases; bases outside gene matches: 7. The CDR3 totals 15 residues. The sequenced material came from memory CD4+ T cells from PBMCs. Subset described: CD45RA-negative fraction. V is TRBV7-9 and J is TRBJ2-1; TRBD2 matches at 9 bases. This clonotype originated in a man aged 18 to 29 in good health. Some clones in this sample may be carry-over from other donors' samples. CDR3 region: CASSRREREDNEQFF. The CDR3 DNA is TGTGCCAGCAGCCGACGGGAGCGGGAGGACAATGAGCAGTTCTTC. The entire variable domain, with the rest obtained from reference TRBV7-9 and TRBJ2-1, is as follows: DTGVSQNPRHKITKRGQNVTFRCDPISEHNRLYWYRQTLGQGPEFLTYFQNEAQLEKSRLLSDRFSAERPKGSFSTLEIQRTEQGDSAMYLCASSRREREDNEQFFGPGTRLTVL.